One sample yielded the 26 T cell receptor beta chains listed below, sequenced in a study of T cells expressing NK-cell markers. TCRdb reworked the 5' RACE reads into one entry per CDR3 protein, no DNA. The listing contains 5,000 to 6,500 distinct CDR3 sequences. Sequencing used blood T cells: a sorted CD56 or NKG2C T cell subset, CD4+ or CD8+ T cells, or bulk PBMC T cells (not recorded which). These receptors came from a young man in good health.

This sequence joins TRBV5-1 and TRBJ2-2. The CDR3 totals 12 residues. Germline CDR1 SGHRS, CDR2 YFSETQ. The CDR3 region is CASSLGIGELFF.

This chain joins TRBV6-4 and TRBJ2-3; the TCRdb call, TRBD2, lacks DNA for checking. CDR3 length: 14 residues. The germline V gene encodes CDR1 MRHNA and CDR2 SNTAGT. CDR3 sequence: CASSDGRETGTQYF.

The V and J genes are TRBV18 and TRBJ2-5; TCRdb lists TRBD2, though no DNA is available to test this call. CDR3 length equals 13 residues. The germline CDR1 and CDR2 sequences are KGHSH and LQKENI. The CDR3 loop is CASSPLREETQYF.

The chain's CDR3 is CASRLWAGGEIWELFF. The chain is built from TRBV27 and TRBJ2-2; the D gene TCRdb calls, TRBD2, cannot be checked with no DNA. Germline V lookup: CDR1 MNHEY, CDR2 SMNVEV (reference sequence). There are 16 residues in the CDR3.

This CDR3 is CAISSGTGETQYF. The chain carries TRBV10-3 and TRBJ2-5; the TCRdb D gene call, TRBD1, has no DNA to confirm it. Germline CDR1 and CDR2: ENHRY and SYGVKD. The length of the CDR3 is 13 residues.

The chain's CDR3 is CASTYSGGQPQHF. The chain joins TRBV6-6 to TRBJ1-5. Germline lookup yields CDR1 MNHNY and CDR2 SVGAGI (reference sequence). The CDR3 runs to 13 residues.

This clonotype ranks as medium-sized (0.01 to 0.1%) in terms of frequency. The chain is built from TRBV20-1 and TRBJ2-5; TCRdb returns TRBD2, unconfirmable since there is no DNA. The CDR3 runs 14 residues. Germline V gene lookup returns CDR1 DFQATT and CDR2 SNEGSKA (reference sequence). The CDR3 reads CSARLAGGTETQYF.

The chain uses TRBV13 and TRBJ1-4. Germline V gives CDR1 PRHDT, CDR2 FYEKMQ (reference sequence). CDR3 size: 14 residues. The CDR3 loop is CASSFFGTNEKLFF. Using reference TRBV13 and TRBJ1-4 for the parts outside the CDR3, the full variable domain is AAGVIQSPRHLIKEKRETATLKCYPIPRHDTVYWYQQGPGQDPQFLISFYEKMQSDKGSIPDRFSAQQFSDYHSELNMSSLELGDSALYFCASSFFGTNEKLFFGSGTQLSVL.

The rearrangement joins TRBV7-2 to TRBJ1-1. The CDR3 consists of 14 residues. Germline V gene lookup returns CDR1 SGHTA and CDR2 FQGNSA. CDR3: CASSLGWQNTEAFF.

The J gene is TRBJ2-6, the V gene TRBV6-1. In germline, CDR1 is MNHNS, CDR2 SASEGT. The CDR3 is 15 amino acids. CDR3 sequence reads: CASSITESGANVLTF.

The CDR3 region is CASSLWGVVKNIQYF. This chain links TRBV27 with TRBJ2-4; TCRdb names TRBD1, which stays unverified in the absence of DNA. The CDR3 loop spans 15 amino acids. Germline V gene sequence: CDR1 MNHEY, CDR2 SMNVEV (reference sequence).

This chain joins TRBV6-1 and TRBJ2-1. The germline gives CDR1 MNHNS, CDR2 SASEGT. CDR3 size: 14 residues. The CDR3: CASSMDSSYNEQFF.

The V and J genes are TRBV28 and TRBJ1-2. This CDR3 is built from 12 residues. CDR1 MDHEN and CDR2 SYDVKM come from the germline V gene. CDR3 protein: CAVLKVKYGYTF.

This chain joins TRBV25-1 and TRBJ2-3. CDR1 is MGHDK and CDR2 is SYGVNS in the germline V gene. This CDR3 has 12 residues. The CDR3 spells CASSSLADTQYF.

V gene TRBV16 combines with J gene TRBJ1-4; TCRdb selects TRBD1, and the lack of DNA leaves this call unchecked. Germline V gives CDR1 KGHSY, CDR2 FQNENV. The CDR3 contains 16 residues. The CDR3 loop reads CASSQFEGHGVGKLFF.

CDR3 in amino acids: CASSQEGGGTKALTDTQYF. The chain is built from TRBV4-1 and TRBJ2-3; TCRdb picks TRBD1, but there is no DNA to check that call. The CDR3 covers 19 residues. The germline V gene encodes CDR1 MGHRA and CDR2 YSYEKL.

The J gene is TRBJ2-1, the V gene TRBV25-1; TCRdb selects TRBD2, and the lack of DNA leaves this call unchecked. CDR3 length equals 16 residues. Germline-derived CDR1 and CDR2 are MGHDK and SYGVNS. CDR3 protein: CASSEYGASGHNEQFF.

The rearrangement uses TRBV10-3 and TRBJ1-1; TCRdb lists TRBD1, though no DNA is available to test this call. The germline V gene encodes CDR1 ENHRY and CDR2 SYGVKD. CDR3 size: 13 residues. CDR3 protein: CAISPGTDTEAFF.

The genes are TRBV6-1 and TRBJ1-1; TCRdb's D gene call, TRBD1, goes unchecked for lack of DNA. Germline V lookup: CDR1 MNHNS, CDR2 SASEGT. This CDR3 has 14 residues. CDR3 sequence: CASSGGQEYTEAFF.

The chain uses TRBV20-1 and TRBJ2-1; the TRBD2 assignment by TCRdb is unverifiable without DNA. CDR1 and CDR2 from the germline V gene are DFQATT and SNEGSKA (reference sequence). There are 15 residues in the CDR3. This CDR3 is CSASETGESYNEQFF.

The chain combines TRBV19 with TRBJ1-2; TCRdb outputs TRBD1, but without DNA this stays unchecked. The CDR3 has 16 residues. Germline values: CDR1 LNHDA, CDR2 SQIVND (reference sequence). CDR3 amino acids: CASSTKDRGRLYGYTF.

The CDR3 spells CASSYLGALEPQHF. The chain links TRBV6-5 to TRBJ1-5; TCRdb outputs TRBD1, but without DNA this stays unchecked. There are 14 residues in the CDR3. Germline V gene data show CDR1 as MNHEY and CDR2 as SVGAGI.

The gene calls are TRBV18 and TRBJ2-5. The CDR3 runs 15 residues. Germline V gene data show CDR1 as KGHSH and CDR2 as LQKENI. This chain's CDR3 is CASSPVLETQETQYF.

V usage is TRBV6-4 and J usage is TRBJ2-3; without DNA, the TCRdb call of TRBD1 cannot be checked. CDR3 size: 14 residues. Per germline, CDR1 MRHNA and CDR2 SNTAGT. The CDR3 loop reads CASSDGGSTDTQYF.

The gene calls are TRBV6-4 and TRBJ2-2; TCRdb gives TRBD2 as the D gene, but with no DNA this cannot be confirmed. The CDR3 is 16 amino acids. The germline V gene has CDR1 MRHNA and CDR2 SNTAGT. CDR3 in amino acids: CASSDLASGNTGELFF.

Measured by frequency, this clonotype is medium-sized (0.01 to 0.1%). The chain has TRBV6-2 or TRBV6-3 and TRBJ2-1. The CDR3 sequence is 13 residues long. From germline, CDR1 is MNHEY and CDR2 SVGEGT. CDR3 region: CASSPTDYNEQFF.